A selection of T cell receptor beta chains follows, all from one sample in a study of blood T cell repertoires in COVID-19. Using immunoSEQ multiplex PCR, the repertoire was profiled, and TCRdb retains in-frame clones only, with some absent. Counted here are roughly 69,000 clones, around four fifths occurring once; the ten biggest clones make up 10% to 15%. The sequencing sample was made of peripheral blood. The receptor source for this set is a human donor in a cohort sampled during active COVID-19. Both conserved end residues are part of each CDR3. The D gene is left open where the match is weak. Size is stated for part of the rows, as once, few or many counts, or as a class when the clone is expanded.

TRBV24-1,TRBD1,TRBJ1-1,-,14,TGTGCCACCAGTGATCCTAGACAGGGGATGAAAGCTTTCTTT,CATSDPRQGMKAFF
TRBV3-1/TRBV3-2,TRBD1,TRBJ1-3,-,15,TGTGCCAGCAGCCAGCTCCCCGACAGGGCCTACACCATATATTTT,CASSQLPDRAYTIYF
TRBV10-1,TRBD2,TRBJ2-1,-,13,TGCGCCAGCAGTGAGGGCGGGAGTTATGAGCAGTTCTTC,CASSEGGSYEQFF
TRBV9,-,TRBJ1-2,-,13,TGTGCCAGCAGCCCGGAGGATAACTATGGCTACACCTTC,CASSPEDNYGYTF
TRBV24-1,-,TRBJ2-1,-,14,TGTGCCACCAGTGATTTGCAGGGTGTTTTAAGGCAGTTCTTC,CATSDLQGVLRQFF
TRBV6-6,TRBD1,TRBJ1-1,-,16,TGTGCCAGCAGTTCGAACCGACAGGGTACGGGCACTGAAGCTTTCTTT,CASSSNRQGTGTEAFF
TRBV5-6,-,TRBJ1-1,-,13,TGTGCCAGCAGCCGCGCCGGAGGGTCTGAAGCTTTCTTT,CASSRAGGSEAFF
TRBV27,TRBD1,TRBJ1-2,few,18,TGTGCCAGCACCCCGGGGGACAGGGCCGAAAGCGTAACCTATGGCTACACCTTC,CASTPGDRAESVTYGYTF
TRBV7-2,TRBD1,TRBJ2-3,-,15,TGTGCCAGCAGCTTAGGGACAGGGCACACAGATACGCAGTATTTT,CASSLGTGHTDTQYF
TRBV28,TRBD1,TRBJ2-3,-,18,TGTGCCAGCACGCACCTTTTGGGACAGGGCCGAATCACAGATACGCAGTATTTT,CASTHLLGQGRITDTQYF
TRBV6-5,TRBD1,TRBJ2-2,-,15,TGTGCCAGCAGCCCGGGCAGGGGGTTAACCGGGGAGCTGTTTTTT,CASSPGRGLTGELFF
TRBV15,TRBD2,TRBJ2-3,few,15,TGTGCCACCAGCAGAGATCGGGAGGGCCCAGATACGCAGTATTTT,CATSRDREGPDTQYF
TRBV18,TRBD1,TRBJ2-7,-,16,TGTGCCAGCTCGCCTCCGGGACAGGGGTCCCCCTACGAGCAGTACTTC,CASSPPGQGSPYEQYF
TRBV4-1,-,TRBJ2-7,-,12,TGCGCCAGCAGCGGAGGGGGGACTATCCAGTACTTC,CASSGGGTIQYF
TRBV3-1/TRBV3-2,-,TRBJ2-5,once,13,TGTGCCAGCAGCCACCTACTAAAAGAGACCCAGTACTTC,CASSHLLKETQYF
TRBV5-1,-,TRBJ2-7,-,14,TGCGCCAGCAGCTTGTGGGGCAGAAACTACGAGCAGTACTTC,CASSLWGRNYEQYF
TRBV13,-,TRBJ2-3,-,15,TGTGCCAGCAGCTTTTCGACAACTAGCACAGATACGCAGTATTTT,CASSFSTTSTDTQYF
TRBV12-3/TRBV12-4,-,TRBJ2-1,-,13,TGTGCCAGCAGTTTATCCGCGTACAATGAGCAGTTCTTC,CASSLSAYNEQFF
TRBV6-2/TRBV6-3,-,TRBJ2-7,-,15,TGTGCCAGCAGTCCCTCTTGGGGGAGGTCCTACGAGCAGTACTTC,CASSPSWGRSYEQYF
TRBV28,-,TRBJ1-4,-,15,TGTGCCAGCAGTTTGCAAGGGGCTCTTAATGAAAAACTGTTTTTT,CASSLQGALNEKLFF
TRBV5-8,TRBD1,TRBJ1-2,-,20,TGTGCCAGCAGCTCACGCCGTAGGACAGGGGGAGCTGGGGGAGACTATGGCTACACCTTC,CASSSRRRTGGAGGDYGYTF
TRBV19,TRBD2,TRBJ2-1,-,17,TGTGCCAGTAGTACAACTAGCGGGAGGGCCTTGTACAATGAGCAGTTCTTC,CASSTTSGRALYNEQFF
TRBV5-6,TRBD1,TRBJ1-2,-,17,TGTGCCAGCAGTTTTACCGGGACAGGGGGCACGGGCTATGGCTACACCTTC,CASSFTGTGGTGYGYTF
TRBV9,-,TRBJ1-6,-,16,TGTGCCAGCAGCGTCTCCCCTGACAGCTATAATTCACCCCTCCACTTT,CASSVSPDSYNSPLHF
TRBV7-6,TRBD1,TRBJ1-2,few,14,TGTGCCAGCAGCCCCATACAGGGGCCCTATGGCTACACCTTC,CASSPIQGPYGYTF
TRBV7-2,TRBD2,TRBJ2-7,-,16,TGTGCCAGCAGCTTTGGGACTAGCGGGCGGACCTACGAGCAGTACTTC,CASSFGTSGRTYEQYF
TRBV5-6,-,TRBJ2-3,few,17,TGTGCCAGCAGCTTGGAGGCGGGATTAACTAGCACAGATACGCAGTATTTT,CASSLEAGLTSTDTQYF
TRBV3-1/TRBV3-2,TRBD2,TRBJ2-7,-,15,TGTGCCAGCAGCCCGCTAGCGGGGGGGGCCTACGAGCAGTACTTC,CASSPLAGGAYEQYF
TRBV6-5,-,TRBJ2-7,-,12,TGTGCCAGCAGTCCACAGGGTACCGAGCAGTACTTC,CASSPQGTEQYF
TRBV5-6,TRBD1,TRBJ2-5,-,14,TGTGCCAGCAGCCTGACAGGGTCACGAGAGACCCAGTACTTC,CASSLTGSRETQYF
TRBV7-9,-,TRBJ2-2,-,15,TGTGCCAGCTTACTAAATTCCGGGGTGACCGGGGAGCTGTTTTTT,CASLLNSGVTGELFF
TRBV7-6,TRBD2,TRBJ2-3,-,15,TGTGCCAGCAGCCCCGGGACTAGTGCTTCAGATACGCAGTATTTT,CASSPGTSASDTQYF
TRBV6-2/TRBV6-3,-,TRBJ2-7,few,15,TGTGCCAGCAGTTACTTCGCCGGGACACAGTACGAGCAGTACTTC,CASSYFAGTQYEQYF
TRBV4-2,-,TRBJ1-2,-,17,TGTGCCAGCAGCCAAGATAGGGATTGGGGGGGCTTCTATGGCTACACCTTC,CASSQDRDWGGFYGYTF
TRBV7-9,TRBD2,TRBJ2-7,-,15,TGTGCCAGCAGCTCAGGGGCTAGCGGGGGCTACGAGCAGTACTTC,CASSSGASGGYEQYF
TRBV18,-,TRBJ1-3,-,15,TGTGCCAGCTCACCACCCGGAGACCGTGGAAACACCATATATTTT,CASSPPGDRGNTIYF
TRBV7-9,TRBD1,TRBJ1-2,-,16,TGTGCCAGCAGCTTAACTGGGACAGGGGAGGGCTATGGCTACACCTTC,CASSLTGTGEGYGYTF
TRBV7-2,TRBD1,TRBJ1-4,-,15,TGTGCCAGCAGTCCCCCGGGACAGGGGAATGAAAAACTGTTTTTT,CASSPPGQGNEKLFF
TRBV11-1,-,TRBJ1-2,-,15,TGTGCCAGCAGCTTAGGGAGCCAGACCAACTATGGCTACACCTTC,CASSLGSQTNYGYTF
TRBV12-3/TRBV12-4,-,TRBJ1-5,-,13,TGTGCCAGCACCCTAAACAGGGTCCAGCCCCAGCATTTT,CASTLNRVQPQHF
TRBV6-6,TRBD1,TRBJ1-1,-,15,TGTGCCAGCAGCTTAAGCAGGGACAGGGGCACTGAAGCTTTCTTT,CASSLSRDRGTEAFF
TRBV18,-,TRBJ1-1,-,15,TGTGCCACCACGTCCTCGGTTGCGGGATACACTGAAGCTTTCTTT,CATTSSVAGYTEAFF
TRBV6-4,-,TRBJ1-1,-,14,TGTGCCAGCAGTGACGTGGAGGGAAGGGCTGAAGCTTTCTTT,CASSDVEGRAEAFF
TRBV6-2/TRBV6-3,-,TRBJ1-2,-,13,TGTGCCAGCAGTTACCGGGGGGAGAATGGCTACACCTTC,CASSYRGENGYTF
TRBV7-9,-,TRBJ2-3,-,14,TGTGCCAGCAGCCGGGGAAGTGGCACAGATACGCAGTATTTT,CASSRGSGTDTQYF
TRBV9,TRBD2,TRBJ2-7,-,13,TGTGCCAGCAGCGTGGGACTAGGTTACGAGCAGTACTTC,CASSVGLGYEQYF
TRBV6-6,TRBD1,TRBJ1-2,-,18,TGTGCCAGCAGTCCCCCCTCAATGACAGGGGGCCTGGGCTATGGCTACACCTTC,CASSPPSMTGGLGYGYTF
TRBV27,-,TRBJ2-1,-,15,TGTGCCAGCAGGGTGGGACGCCGGGGGATAAATGAGCAGTTCTTC,CASRVGRRGINEQFF
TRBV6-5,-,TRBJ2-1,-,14,TGTGCCAGCAGTTACTACAGCTCCTACAATGAGCAGTTCTTC,CASSYYSSYNEQFF
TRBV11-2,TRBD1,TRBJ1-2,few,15,TGTGCCAGCAGCCCGCTGGACAGGGGGCGGTCTGGCTACACCTTC,CASSPLDRGRSGYTF
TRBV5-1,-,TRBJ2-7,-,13,TGCGCCAGCAGCTTGACAGCAGAATACGAGCAGTACTTC,CASSLTAEYEQYF
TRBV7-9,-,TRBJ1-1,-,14,TGTGCCAGCAGCGCCAAACCCCTCGCCGGGGGGGCTTTCTTT,CASSAKPLAGGAFF
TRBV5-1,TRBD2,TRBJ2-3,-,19,TGCGCCAGCAGCACGTGGGGACTAGCGGGGGCCGGGTCCACAGATACGCAGTATTTT,CASSTWGLAGAGSTDTQYF